This passage covers 13 T cell receptor beta chains from one sample sequenced in a study of T cell repertoires in aging, cancer and after chemotherapy. Peripheral blood genomic DNA, not sorted cells or RNA, was the template. TRB rearrangements spanning V, D and J were amplified using mixed TRB-A/B primers. TCRdb re-called the multiplex PCR reads with MiXCR, one entry per CDR3 protein. The sample carries about 12,000 distinct CDR3 sequences, less than 30% recorded once. The sequenced sample was blood. The receptor set was obtained from a human donor with a blood cancer.

This CDR3 reads CASSWGQGEYTEAFF. CDR3 DNA: TGTGCCAGCAGCTGGGGACAGGGGGAGTACACTGAAGCTTTCTTT. The V gene is TRBV7-9, the J gene TRBJ1-1; 11 bases fit TRBD1. The V gene's germline CDR1 is SEHNR and CDR2 FQNEAQ (reference sequence). The CDR3 runs to 15 residues. V shed 4 bases, J shed 3 bases, and the junction held 4 bases outside the gene matches.

This clonotype has just a few counts. This chain joins TRBV30 and TRBJ1-2, with D hard to call. The CDR3 spans 11 residues. With 4 bases removed from V and 8 bases from J, the gap between germline ends came to 11 bases. Germline lookup yields CDR1 GTSNPN and CDR2 SVGIG (reference sequence). The CDR3 sequence is CAWNFLGGYTF. The DNA of the CDR3 is TGTGCCTGGAATTTTTTGGGAGGCTACACCTTC.

The chain links TRBV12-3 or TRBV12-4 to TRBJ2-2; TRBD1 might be the D (6 bases). V lost 3 bases and J 9 bases, leaving 14 bases between the germline ends. There are 14 residues in the CDR3. CDR3 residues: CASSLERGWRELFF. In DNA form, the CDR3 reads TGTGCCAGCAGTTTGGAGAGGGGGTGGAGGGAGCTGTTTTTT.

This clonotype was picked up a small number of times. V usage is TRBV12-3 or TRBV12-4 and J usage is TRBJ1-5, with D possibly being TRBD1 (5 bases). V lost 7 bases to trimming and J lost 5 bases, with 15 bases between them. The CDR3 runs to 14 residues. CDR3 residues: CASTLDPGDQPQHF. In nucleotides, the CDR3 is TGTGCCAGCACCCTCGACCCGGGGGATCAGCCCCAGCATTTT.

A note on this clonotype: This could be a read error, since a much larger clone is one nucleotide away. This sequence joins TRBV18 and TRBJ1-4, with D possibly TRBD1 on 5 matching bases. CDR3 length equals 15 residues. Germline CDR1 reads KGHSH; CDR2 reads LQKENI. The CDR3 nucleotides are TGTTCCAGCTCACCTATCGAGGGCGGGGGAGAAAAACTGTTTTTT. Protein product: CSSSPIEGGGEKLFF.

The V gene is TRBV11-2, the J gene TRBJ2-3, with a weak D call TRBD2 (6 bases). V gave up 0 bases and J gave up 2 bases, with 12 bases separating them. CDR3 length equals 16 residues. Per germline, CDR1 SGHAT and CDR2 FQNNGV. The chain's CDR3 is CASSLDGSVATDTQYF. The CDR3 DNA follows: TGTGCCAGCAGCTTAGACGGGAGTGTAGCCACAGATACGCAGTATTTT.

As for this clonotype: The junction and the germline gene differ at one end; a read error may be behind it. V is TRBV24-1 and J is TRBJ1-4; D is perhaps TRBD1 (6 bases). The CDR3 runs 16 residues. Germline V gene lookup returns CDR1 KGHDR and CDR2 SFDVKD. The CDR3 region has the DNA TGTGCCACCGGTGATTCCGGGGGGGGCGCGAATGAAAAACTGTTTTTT. Translating it yields CATGDSGGGANEKLFF.

V usage is TRBV4-3 and J usage is TRBJ2-1, with D possibly TRBD2 on 5 matching bases. CDR1 and CDR2 from the germline V gene are LGHNA and YSLEER. Trimming took 0 bases from V and 0 from J, leaving 9 bases between them. There are 16 residues in the CDR3. Here the CDR3 DNA reads TGCGCCAGCAGCCAAGAGTGGAGCGGCTCCTACAATGAGCAGTTCTTC. Translating it yields CASSQEWSGSYNEQFF.

This chain links TRBV5-1 with TRBJ2-2; the match to TRBD2 covers 10 bases. The germline gives CDR1 SGHRS, CDR2 YFSETQ. The CDR3 length is 14 residues. V dropped 5 bases and J dropped 4; count of bases not matched to a gene: 2. This CDR3 reads CASRLAGATGELFF. The CDR3, as DNA: TGCGCCAGCAGGCTAGCGGGAGCCACCGGGGAGCTGTTTTTT.

In DNA, the CDR3 is TGCAGTGCTAGAGATCCAGCGACAGGGTCTAATGAAAAACTGTTTTTT. Its protein is CSARDPATGSNEKLFF. The chain combines TRBV20-1 with TRBJ1-4, with 7 bases lining up with TRBD1. The CDR3 has 16 amino acids. Germline V lookup: CDR1 DFQATT, CDR2 SNEGSKA (reference sequence). The V segment lost 0 bases and the J segment 3 bases; nucleotides outside the gene matches: 7.

By its share, this clonotype is medium-sized. The chain joins TRBV19 to TRBJ2-1; D is undetermined. Trimming stripped 7 bases from V and 2 bases from J, with 6 bases between. The CDR3 consists of 12 residues. Germline V gene sequence: CDR1 LNHDA, CDR2 SQIVND (reference sequence). The CDR3 coding sequence is TGTGCCAGTATGGGTACCTACAATGAGCAGTTCTTC. This gives the protein CASMGTYNEQFF.

This clonotype showed up just a few times. The rearrangement uses TRBV21-1 and TRBJ2-7; the tabulated D call, TRBD2, remains unverified against the DNA. TRBV21-1 is tagged as a pseudogene. The CDR3 is 15 residues long. CDR3 region: CASRAIAGATYEQYV. CDR3 nucleotides: TGTGCCAGCAGGGCGATAGCGGGAGCGACCTACGAGCAGTACGTC.

This chain joins TRBV5-1 and TRBJ2-7; D not resolved. Trimming pared 2 bases from V and 7 bases from J, leaving 16 bases between. The CDR3 is 14 amino acids. Germline V CDR1 and CDR2: SGHRS, YFSETQ. The CDR3 DNA sequence: TGCGCCAGCAGCTTACTAAACGATATACGAGAGCAGTACTTC. Amino acids: CASSLLNDIREQYF.